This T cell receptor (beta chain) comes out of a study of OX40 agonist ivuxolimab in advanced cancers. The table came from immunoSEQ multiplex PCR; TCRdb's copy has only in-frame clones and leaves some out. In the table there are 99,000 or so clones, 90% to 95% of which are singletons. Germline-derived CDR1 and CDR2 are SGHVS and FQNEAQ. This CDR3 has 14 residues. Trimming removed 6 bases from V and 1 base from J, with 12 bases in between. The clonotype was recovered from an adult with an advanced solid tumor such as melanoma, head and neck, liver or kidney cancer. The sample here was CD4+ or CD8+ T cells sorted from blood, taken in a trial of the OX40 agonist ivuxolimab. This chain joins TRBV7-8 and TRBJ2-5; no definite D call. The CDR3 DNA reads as TGTGCCAGCAGTCCGGGTGTTTTCCAAGAGACCCAGTACTTC. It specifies CASSPGVFQETQYF. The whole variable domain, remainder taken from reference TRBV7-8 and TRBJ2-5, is GAGVSQSPRYKVAKRGQDVALRCDPISGHVSLFWYQQALGQGPEFLTYFQNEAQLDKSGLPSDRFFAERPEGSVSTLKIQRTQQEDSAVYLCASSPGVFQETQYFGPGTRLLVL.